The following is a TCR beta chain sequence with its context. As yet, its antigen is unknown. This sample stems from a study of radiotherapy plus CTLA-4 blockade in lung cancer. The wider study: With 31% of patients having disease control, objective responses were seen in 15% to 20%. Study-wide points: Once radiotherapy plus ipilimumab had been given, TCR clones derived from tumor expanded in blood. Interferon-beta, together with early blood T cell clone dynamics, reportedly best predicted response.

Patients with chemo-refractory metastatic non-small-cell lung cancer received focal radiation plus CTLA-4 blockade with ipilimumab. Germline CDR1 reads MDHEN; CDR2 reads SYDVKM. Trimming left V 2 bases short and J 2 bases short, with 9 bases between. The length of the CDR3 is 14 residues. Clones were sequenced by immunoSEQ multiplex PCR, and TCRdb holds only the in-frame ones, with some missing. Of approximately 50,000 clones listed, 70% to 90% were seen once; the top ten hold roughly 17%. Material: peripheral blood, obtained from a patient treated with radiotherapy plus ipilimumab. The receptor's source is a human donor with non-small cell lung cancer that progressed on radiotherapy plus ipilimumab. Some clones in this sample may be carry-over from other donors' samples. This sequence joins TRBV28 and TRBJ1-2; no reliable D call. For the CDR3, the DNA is TGTGCCAGCAGTTTAGCGCGGGCCAACTATGGCTACACCTTC. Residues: CASSLARANYGYTF.